This T cell receptor beta chain was sequenced in a study of CD8 T cells in ankylosing spondylitis. By quantitative 5'-RACE with molecular barcodes, the TCR beta libraries were made. Using its own MiXCR run on the 5' RACE reads, TCRdb lists one record per CDR3 protein. The sample has around 150,000 distinct CDR3 sequences, 10% to 12% seen once. Study findings and constraints: Reports of some motif variants in reactive arthritis synovial fluid and blood predate this one. Ankylosing spondylitis blood seemed to carry a telltale TCR beta motif made of several highly homologous variants.

CDR3 length: 14 amino acids. The junction had 3 bases not matched to a gene; V was cut back by 8 bases and J by 3 bases. To note about this clonotype: As yet, its antigen is unknown.

Source material: blood, either unsorted or a sorted T cell fraction (not recorded which). The gene calls are TRBV12-3 or TRBV12-4 and TRBJ2-5, with 13 bases fitting TRBD2. The sequence was obtained from a female donor with ankylosing spondylitis or in good health (not recorded which). The CDR3 spells CASGLAGAKETQYF. The CDR3 DNA follows: TGTGCCAGCGGACTAGCGGGGGCGAAAGAGACCCAGTACTTC.